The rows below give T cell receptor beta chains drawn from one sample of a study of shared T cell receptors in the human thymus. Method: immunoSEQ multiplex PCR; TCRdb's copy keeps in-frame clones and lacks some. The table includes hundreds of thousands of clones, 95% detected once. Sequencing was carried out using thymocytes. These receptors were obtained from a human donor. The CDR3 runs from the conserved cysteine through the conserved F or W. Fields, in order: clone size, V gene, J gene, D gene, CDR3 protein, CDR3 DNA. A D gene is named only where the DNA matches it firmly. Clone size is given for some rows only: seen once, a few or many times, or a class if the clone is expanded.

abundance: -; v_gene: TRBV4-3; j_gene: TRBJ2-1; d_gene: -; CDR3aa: CASSQERVGRALSYNEQFF; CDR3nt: TGCGCCAGCAGCCAAGAGAGGGTGGGGCGGGCCCTCTCCTACAATGAGCAGTTCTTC
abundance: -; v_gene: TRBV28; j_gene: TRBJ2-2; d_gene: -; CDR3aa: CASGRLNTGELFF; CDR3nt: TGTGCCAGCGGCAGGCTGAACACCGGGGAGCTGTTTTTT
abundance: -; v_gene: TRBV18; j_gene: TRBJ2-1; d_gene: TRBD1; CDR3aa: CASSPLAGGYMGDEQFF; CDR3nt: TGTGCCAGCTCACCACTGGCAGGGGGCTATATGGGCGATGAGCAGTTCTTC
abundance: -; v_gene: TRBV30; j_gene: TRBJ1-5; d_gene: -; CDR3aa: CAWSVRSGPNQPQHF; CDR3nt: TGTGCCTGGAGTGTACGGTCGGGTCCGAATCAGCCCCAGCATTTT
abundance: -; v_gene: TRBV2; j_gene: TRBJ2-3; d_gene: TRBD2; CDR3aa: CASNRGRMDTQYF; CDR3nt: TGTGCCAGCAATCGCGGGAGAATGGATACGCAGTATTTT
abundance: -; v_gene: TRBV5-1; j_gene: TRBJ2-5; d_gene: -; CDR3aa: CASTPLPGQQETQYF; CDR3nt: TGCGCCAGCACCCCTTTGCCGGGACAACAAGAGACCCAGTACTTC
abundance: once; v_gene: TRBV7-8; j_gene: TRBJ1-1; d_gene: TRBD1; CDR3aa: CASSKLNRQGLPTEAFF; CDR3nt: TGTGCCAGCAGCAAGTTAAACAGACAGGGGTTACCCACTGAAGCTTTCTTT
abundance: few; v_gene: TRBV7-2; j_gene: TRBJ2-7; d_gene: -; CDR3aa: CASSWDRSFYEQYF; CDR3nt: TGTGCCAGCAGCTGGGACCGAAGCTTCTACGAGCAGTACTTC
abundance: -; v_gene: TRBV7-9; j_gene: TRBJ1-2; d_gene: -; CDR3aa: CASRLMGEPNYGYTF; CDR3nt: TGTGCCAGCAGGCTGATGGGAGAACCTAACTATGGCTACACCTTC
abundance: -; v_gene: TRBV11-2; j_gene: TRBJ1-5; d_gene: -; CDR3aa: CASSLDRVGQPQHF; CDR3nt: TGTGCCAGCAGCTTAGACAGGGTCGGTCAGCCCCAGCATTTT
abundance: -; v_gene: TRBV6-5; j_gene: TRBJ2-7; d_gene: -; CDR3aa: CASSLKRDEQYF; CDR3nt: TGTGCCAGCAGTCTGAAGAGGGACGAGCAGTACTTC
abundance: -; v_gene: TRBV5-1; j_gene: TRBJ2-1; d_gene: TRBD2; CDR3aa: CASSPGLAGVSSYNEQFF; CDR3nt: TGCGCCAGCAGCCCGGGACTAGCGGGAGTATCCTCCTACAATGAGCAGTTCTTC
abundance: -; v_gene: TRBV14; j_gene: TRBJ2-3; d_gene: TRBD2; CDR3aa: CASSQDGGRGTDTQYF; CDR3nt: TGTGCCAGCAGCCAAGACGGCGGGAGGGGGACAGATACGCAGTATTTT
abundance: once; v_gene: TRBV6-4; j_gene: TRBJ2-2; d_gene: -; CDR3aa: CASRSGNLGELFF; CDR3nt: TGTGCCAGCCGATCAGGCAACCTGGGGGAGCTGTTTTTT
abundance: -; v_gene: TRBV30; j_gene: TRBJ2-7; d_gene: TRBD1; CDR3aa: CAWSRQGAEEQYF; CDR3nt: TGTGCCTGGAGTAGACAGGGGGCAGAAGAGCAGTACTTC
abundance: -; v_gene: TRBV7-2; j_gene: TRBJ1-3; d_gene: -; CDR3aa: CASSLGGSGNTIYF; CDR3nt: TGTGCCAGCAGCTTAGGCGGGTCTGGAAACACCATATATTTT
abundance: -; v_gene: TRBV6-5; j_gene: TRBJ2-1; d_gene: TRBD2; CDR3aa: CASSYLGLASSAEQFF; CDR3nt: TGTGCCAGCAGTTACCTGGGACTAGCGTCCTCCGCGGAGCAGTTCTTC
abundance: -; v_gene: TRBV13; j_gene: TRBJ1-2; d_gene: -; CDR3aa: CASSLGAGGYGYTF; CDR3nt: TGTGCCAGCAGTTTAGGAGCGGGGGGCTATGGCTACACCTTC
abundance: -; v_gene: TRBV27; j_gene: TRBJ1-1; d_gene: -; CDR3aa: CASSLLGTDTEAFF; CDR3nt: TGTGCCAGCAGTTTATTGGGGACCGACACTGAAGCTTTCTTT
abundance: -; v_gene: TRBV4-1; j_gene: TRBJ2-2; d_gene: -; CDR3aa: CARGPVGELFF; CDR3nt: TGCGCCAGAGGTCCCGTCGGGGAGCTGTTTTTT
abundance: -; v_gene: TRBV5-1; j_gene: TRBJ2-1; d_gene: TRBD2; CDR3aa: CASSLTLTRGGRANEQFF; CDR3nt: TGCGCCAGCAGCTTGACCCTGACACGGGGCGGGAGGGCCAATGAGCAGTTCTTC
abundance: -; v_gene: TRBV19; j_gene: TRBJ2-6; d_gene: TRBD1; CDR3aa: CASSSGTGGAGANVLTF; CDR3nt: TGTGCCAGTAGTAGCGGGACAGGGGGCGCTGGGGCCAACGTCCTGACTTTC
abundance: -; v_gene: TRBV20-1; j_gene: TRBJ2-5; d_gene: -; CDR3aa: CSAIAEETQYF; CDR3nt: TGCAGTGCTATAGCGGAAGAGACCCAGTACTTC
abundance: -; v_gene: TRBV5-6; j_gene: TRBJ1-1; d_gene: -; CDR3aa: CASSLEGTDTEAFF; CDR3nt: TGTGCCAGCAGCTTGGAGGGAACGGACACTGAAGCTTTCTTT
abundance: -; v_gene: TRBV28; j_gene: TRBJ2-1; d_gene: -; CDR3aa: CASSSLPGNEQFF; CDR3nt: TGTGCCAGCAGTTCCCTGCCGGGCAATGAGCAGTTCTTC
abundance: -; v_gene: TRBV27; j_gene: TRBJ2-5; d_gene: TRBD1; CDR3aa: CASSKGQQETQYF; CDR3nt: TGTGCCAGCAGTAAGGGACAGCAAGAGACCCAGTACTTC
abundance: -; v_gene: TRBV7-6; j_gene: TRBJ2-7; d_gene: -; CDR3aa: CASSSGTFSYEQYF; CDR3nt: TGTGCCAGCAGCTCAGGGACATTCTCCTACGAGCAGTACTTC
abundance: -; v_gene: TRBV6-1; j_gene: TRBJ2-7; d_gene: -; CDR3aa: CASSEPQGTSSYEQYF; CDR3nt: TGTGCCAGCAGTGAACCGCAGGGAACCAGCTCCTACGAGCAGTACTTC
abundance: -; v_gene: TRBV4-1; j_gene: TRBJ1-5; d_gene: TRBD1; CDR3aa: CASSQDGTGPYSNQPQHF; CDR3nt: TGCGCCAGCAGCCAAGACGGGACAGGTCCCTATAGCAATCAGCCCCAGCATTTT
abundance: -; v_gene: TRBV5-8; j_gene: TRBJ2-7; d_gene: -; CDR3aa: CASSFPTVPYEQYF; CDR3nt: TGTGCCAGCAGCTTTCCGACAGTACCATACGAGCAGTACTTC
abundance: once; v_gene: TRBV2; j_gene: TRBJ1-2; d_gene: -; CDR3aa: CASRKTGSGGYTF; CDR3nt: TGTGCCAGCAGAAAAACAGGGTCGGGAGGCTACACCTTC
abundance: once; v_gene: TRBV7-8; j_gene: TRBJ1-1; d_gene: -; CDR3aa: CASSLVPSMNTEAFF; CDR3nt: TGTGCCAGCAGCTTAGTACCTTCAATGAACACTGAAGCTTTCTTT
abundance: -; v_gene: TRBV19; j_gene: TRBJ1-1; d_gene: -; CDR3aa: CASSIGGGVVTEAFF; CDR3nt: TGTGCCAGTAGTATAGGAGGAGGGGTCGTCACTGAAGCTTTCTTT
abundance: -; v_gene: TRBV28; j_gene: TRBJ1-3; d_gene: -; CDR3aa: CASTPGLWGNTIYF; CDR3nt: TGTGCCAGCACCCCCGGTCTCTGGGGAAACACCATATATTTT
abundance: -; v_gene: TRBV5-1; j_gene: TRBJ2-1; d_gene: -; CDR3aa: CASGFSVIRFF; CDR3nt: TGCGCCAGCGGGTTTAGTGTCATCCGGTTCTTC
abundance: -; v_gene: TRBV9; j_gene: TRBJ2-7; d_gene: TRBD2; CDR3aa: CASSPVAGPSYEQYF; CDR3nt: TGTGCCAGCAGCCCCGTAGCGGGTCCGTCCTACGAGCAGTACTTC
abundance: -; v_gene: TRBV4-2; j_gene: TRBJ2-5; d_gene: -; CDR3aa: CASSQGEGVQYF; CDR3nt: TGTGCCAGCAGCCAGGGCGAGGGAGTCCAGTACTTC
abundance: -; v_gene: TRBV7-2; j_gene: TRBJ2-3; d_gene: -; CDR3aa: CASSLGNRGTDTQYF; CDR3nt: TGTGCCAGCAGCTTAGGAAATAGGGGCACAGATACGCAGTATTTT